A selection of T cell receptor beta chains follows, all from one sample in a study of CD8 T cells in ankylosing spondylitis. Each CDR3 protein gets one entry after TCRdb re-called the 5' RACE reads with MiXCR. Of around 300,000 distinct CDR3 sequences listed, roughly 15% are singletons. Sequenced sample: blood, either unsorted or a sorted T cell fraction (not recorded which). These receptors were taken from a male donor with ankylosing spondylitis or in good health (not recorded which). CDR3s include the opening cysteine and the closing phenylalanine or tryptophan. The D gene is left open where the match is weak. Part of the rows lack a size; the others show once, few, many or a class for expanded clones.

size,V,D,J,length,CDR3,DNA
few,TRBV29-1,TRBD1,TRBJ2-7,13,CSVEKDRGYEQYF,TGCAGCGTTGAAAAGGACAGGGGCTACGAGCAGTACTTC
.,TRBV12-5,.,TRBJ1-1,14,CASGKEAGNTEAFF,TGTGCTAGTGGCAAAGAGGCGGGGAACACTGAAGCTTTCTTT
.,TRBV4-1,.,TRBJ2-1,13,CASSQEVRGEQFF,TGCGCCAGCAGCCAAGAAGTAAGAGGGGAGCAGTTCTTC
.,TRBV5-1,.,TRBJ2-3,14,CASSLDEYTDTQYF,TGCGCCAGCAGCTTGGATGAATACACAGATACGCAGTATTTT
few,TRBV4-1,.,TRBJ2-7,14,CASSQTGNSYEQYF,TGCGCCAGCAGCCAAACGGGTAACTCCTACGAGCAGTACTTC
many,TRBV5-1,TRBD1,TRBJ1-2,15,CASSLGTEAYYGYTF,TGCGCCAGCAGCTTAGGGACAGAAGCTTACTATGGCTACACCTTC
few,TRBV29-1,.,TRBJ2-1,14,CSARDLGVLNEQFF,TGCAGCGCCCGGGACTTGGGGGTCCTCAATGAGCAGTTCTTC
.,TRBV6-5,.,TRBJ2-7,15,CASSYSSGAVYEQYF,TGTGCCAGCAGTTACTCGTCGGGGGCGGTCTACGAGCAGTACTTC
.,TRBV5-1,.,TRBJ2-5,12,CASSLKGETQYF,TGCGCCAGCAGCTTGAAAGGGGAGACCCAGTACTTC
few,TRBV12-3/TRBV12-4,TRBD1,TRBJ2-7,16,CASSPFRQGVSYEQYF,TGTGCCAGCAGCCCTTTCCGACAGGGGGTCTCCTACGAGCAGTACTTC
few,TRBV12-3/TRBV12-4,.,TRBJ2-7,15,CASSFWGSPDYEQYF,TGTGCCAGCAGTTTCTGGGGATCTCCCGACTACGAGCAGTACTTC
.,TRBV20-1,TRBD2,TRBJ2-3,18,CSARGMVVAGGPSDTQYF,TGCAGTGCTAGAGGGATGGTGGTAGCGGGAGGGCCCTCGGATACGCAGTATTTT
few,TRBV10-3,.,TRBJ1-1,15,CAISESPNRETEAFF,TGTGCCATCAGTGAGTCCCCTAACAGGGAGACTGAAGCTTTCTTT
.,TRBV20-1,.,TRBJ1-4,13,CSASGASNEKLFF,TGCAGTGCGAGCGGGGCCTCTAATGAAAAACTGTTTTTT
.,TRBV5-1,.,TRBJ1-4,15,CASSLANGGQEKLFF,TGCGCCAGCAGCTTGGCTAACGGGGGGCAGGAAAAACTGTTTTTT
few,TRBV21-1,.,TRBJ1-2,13,CASSKWDSYGYTF,TGTGCCAGCAGCAAATGGGACAGCTATGGCTACACCTTC
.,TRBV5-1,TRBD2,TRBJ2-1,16,CASSLGPGLASAEQFF,TGCGCCAGCAGCTTGGGTCCCGGACTAGCGTCGGCTGAGCAGTTCTTC
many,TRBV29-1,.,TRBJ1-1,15,CSVGSDSRMNTEAFF,TGCAGCGTCGGTTCGGACAGCCGCATGAACACTGAAGCTTTCTTT
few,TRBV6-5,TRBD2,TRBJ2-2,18,CASSYTHLSGRGTGELFF,TGTGCCAGCAGTTACACTCACCTTAGCGGGAGGGGCACCGGGGAGCTGTTTTTT
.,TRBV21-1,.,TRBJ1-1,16,CASSKKTGGSNTEAFF,TGTGCCAGCAGCAAAAAGACGGGGGGGTCGAACACTGAAGCTTTCTTT
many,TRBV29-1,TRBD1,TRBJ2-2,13,CSASKGAAGELFF,TGCAGCGCTTCGAAGGGGGCGGCCGGGGAGCTGTTTTTT
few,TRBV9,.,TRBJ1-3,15,CASSVNWDSGNTIYF,TGTGCCAGCAGCGTAAATTGGGACTCCGGAAACACCATATATTTT
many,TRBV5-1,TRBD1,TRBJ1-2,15,CASSLAGQGVNGYTF,TGCGCCAGCAGCTTGGCCGGACAGGGGGTTAATGGCTACACCTTC
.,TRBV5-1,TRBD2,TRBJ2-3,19,CASSLASWTSGISTDTQYF,TGCGCCAGCAGCTTGGCCTCCTGGACTAGCGGGATAAGCACAGATACGCAGTATTTT
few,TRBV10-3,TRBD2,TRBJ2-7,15,CAIAATSFLSYEQYF,TGTGCCATCGCAGCGACTAGCTTCCTCTCCTACGAGCAGTACTTC
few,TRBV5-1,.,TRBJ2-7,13,CASTLEGGYEQYF,TGCGCCAGCACCTTGGAGGGGGGCTACGAGCAGTACTTC
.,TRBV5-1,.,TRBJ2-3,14,CASSLGQAPDTQYF,TGCGCCAGCAGCTTGGGACAGGCCCCTGATACGCAGTATTTT
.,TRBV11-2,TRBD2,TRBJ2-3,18,CASSFTSGRVSHTDTQYF,TGTGCCAGCAGCTTCACTAGCGGGAGGGTCTCACACACAGATACGCAGTATTTT
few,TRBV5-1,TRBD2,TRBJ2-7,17,CASSAGLAGVSSYEQYF,TGCGCCAGCAGCGCAGGACTAGCGGGAGTATCGAGCTACGAGCAGTACTTC
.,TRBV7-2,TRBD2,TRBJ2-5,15,CASSRISGVQETQYF,TGTGCCAGCAGCCGTATTAGCGGGGTCCAAGAGACCCAGTACTTC
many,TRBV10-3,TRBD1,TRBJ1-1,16,CAISEGRDRENTEAFF,TGTGCCATCAGTGAGGGACGGGACAGAGAGAACACTGAAGCTTTCTTT
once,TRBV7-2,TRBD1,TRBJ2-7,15,CASSSGQGAFDEQYF,TGTGCCAGCAGCTCGGGACAGGGGGCCTTTGACGAGCAGTACTTC
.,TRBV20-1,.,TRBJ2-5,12,CSARGEEETQYF,TGCAGTGCTAGAGGGGAAGAAGAGACCCAGTACTTC
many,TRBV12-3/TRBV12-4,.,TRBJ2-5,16,CASSSSQGRRKETQYF,TGTGCCAGCAGTTCGTCTCAGGGGCGACGGAAAGAGACCCAGTACTTC
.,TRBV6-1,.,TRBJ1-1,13,CASSEFEYGEAFF,TGTGCCAGCAGTGAATTTGAATATGGTGAAGCTTTCTTT
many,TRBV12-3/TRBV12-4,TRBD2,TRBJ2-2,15,CASSPSGGNTGELFF,TGTGCCAGCAGCCCTAGCGGGGGCAACACCGGGGAGCTGTTTTTT
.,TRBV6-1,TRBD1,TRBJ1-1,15,CASRRDRAGNTEAFF,TGTGCCAGCAGACGGGACAGGGCGGGGAACACTGAAGCTTTCTTT
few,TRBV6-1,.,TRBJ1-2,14,CASSDPITNYGYTF,TGTGCCAGCAGTGATCCCATTACTAACTATGGCTACACCTTC
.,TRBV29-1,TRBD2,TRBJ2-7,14,CSVGSGRAGYEQYF,TGCAGCGTTGGGAGCGGGAGGGCCGGATACGAGCAGTACTTC
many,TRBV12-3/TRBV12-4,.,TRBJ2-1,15,CASSPLASSYNEQFF,TGTGCCAGCAGTCCTCTAGCGAGCTCCTACAATGAGCAGTTCTTC
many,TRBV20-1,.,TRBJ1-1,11,CSARVANAAFF,TGCAGTGCTAGAGTTGCAAATGCAGCTTTCTTT
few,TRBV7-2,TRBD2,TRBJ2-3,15,CASSPGLVRPDTQYF,TGTGCCAGCAGCCCTGGACTAGTCCGCCCAGATACGCAGTATTTT
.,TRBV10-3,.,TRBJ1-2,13,CAIGQGPNYGYTF,TGTGCGATTGGGCAGGGGCCTAACTATGGCTACACCTTC